This T cell receptor beta chain was recorded in a study of T cell responses to AZD1222 COVID-19 vaccine. Study-wide points: Most donors were white British and more were female, and clonal diversity was possibly underestimated. Spike-specific TCR depth and breadth grew after two AZD1222 doses. At study baseline, merely six AZD1222 recipients were seropositive.

With respect to this clone: Its antigen is unknown.

CDR3 length: 14 residues. Germline assignment: CDR1 PRHDT and CDR2 FYEKMQ (reference sequence). Trimming removed 5 bases at V and 0 bases at J, with 9 bases between. Data came from immunoSEQ multiplex PCR; TCRdb stores just in-frame clones and leaves some out. The sample has about 140,000 clones; just under 95% are singletons. The source was peripheral blood, collected after recovery from COVID-19. The V call is TRBV13, the J call TRBJ2-3; the D gene is possibly TRBD1 (6 bases). The receptor was isolated from an adult who had recovered from COVID-19. CDR3 amino acids: CASSGRGSTDTQYF. CDR3 bases: TGTGCCAGCAGCGGCAGGGGTAGCACAGATACGCAGTATTTT.